This T cell receptor (beta chain) originates from a study of response to subunit inactivated influenza vaccine. Broader study findings: Every seasonal influenza vaccination brings in few new T cells, the authors suggested.

One entry per CDR3 protein, called by TCRdb with MiXCR from the RT-PCR reads. Here the sample spans 610,000 or so distinct CDR3 sequences, 12% to 15% being singletons. Germline V gene sequence: CDR1 MDHEN, CDR2 SYDVKM. The V and J ends lost 6 bases and 1 base respectively, with 11 bases between them. CDR3 length equals 14 residues. On this clonotype: No antigen is known for it.

The sequenced sample was PBMCs from blood, obtained approximately 12 days after vaccination. The chain employs TRBV28 and TRBJ2-3; D unresolved. This receptor was taken from a man in his fifties or sixties who received an inactivated influenza vaccine. The CDR3 DNA sequence: TGTGCCAGCAGGTCGCCAGGAGGCACAGATACGCAGTATTTT. Protein product: CASRSPGGTDTQYF.